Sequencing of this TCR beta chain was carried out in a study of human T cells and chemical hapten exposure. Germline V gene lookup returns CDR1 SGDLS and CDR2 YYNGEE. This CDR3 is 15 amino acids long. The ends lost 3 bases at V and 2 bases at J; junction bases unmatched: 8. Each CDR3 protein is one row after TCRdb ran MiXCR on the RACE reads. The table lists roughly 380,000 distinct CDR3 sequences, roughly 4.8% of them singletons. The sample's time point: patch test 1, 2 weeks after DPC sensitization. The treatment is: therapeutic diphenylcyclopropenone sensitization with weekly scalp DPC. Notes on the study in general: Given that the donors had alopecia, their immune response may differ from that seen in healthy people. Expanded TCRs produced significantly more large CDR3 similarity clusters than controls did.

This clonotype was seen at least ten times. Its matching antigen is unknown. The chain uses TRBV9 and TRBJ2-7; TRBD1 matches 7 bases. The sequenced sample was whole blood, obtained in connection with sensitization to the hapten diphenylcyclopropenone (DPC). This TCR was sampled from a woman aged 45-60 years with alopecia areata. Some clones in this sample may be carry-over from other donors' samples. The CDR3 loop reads CASSASGTDTYEQYF. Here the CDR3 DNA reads TGTGCCAGCAGCGCGTCCGGGACAGATACCTACGAGCAGTACTTC.